This TCR beta chain was profiled in a study of blood T cell repertoires in COVID-19. The CDR3 loop spans 15 amino acids. Germline assignment: CDR1 SGHTS and CDR2 YDEGEE. Trimming cost V 4 bases and J 3 bases, with 16 bases left between them. This clone was counted a few times. TCRdb's table, derived via immunoSEQ multiplex PCR, lists solely in-frame clones and lacks some. The sample includes over 85,000 clones, 70% to 80% of them seen just once. What was sequenced was peripheral blood. V is TRBV5-8 and J is TRBJ1-2; weak D call: TRBD1 (5 bases). The TCR comes from a woman in her fifties or sixties with acute or convalescent COVID-19. The CDR3 reads CASSLGGGGHYGYTF. The CDR3 nucleotides are TGTGCCAGCAGCCTCGGAGGCGGGGGACACTATGGCTACACCTTC. Drawing the rest from reference TRBV5-8 and TRBJ1-2, the complete variable domain is EAGVTQSPTHLIKTRGQQATLRCSPISGHTSVYWYQQALGLGLQFLLWYDEGEERNRGNFPPRFSGRQFPNYSSELNVNALELEDSALYLCASSLGGGGHYGYTFGSGTRLTVV.